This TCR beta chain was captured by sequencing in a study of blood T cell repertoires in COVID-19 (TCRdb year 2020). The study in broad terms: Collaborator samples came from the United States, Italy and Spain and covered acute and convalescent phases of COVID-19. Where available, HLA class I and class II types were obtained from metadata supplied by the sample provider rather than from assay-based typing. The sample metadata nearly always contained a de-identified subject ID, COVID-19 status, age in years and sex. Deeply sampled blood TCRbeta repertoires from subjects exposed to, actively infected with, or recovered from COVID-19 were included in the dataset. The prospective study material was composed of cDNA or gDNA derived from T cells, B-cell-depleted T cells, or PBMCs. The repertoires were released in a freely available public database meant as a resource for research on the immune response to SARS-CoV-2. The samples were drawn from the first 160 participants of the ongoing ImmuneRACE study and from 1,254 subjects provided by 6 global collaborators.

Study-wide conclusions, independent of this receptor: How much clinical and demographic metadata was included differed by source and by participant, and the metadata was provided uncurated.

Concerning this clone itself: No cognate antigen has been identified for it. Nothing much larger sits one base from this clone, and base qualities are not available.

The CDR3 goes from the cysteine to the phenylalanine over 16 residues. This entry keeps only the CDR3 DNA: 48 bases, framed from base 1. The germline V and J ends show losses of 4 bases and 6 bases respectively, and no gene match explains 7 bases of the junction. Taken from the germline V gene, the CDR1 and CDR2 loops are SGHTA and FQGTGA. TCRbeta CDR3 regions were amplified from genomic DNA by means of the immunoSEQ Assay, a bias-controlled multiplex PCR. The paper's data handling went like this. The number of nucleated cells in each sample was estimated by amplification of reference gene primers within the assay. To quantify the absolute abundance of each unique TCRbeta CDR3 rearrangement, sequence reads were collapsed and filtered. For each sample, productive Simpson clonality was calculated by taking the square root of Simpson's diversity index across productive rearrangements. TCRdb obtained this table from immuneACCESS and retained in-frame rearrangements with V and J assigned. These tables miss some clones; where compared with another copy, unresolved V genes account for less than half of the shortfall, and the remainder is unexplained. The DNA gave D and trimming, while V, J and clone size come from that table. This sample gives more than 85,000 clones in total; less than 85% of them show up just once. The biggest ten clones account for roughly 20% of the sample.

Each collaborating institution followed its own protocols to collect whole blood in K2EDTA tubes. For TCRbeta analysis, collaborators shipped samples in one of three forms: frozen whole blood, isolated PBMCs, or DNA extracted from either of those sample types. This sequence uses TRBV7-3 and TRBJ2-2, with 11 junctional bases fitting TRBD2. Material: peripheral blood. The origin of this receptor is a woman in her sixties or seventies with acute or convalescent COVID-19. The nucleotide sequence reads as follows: TGTGCCAGCAGCTCCGGGACTAGCGGAGCCTCCGGGGAGCTGTTTTTT. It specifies CASSSGTSGASGELFF.